This T cell receptor (beta chain) was retrieved from a study of T cells in pancreatic ductal adenocarcinoma. Between the trimmed V and J ends, which lost 3 bases and 5 bases, there was a span of 7 bases. The germline gives CDR1 MDHEN, CDR2 SYDVKM. The CDR3 runs to 12 residues. Data came from immunoSEQ multiplex PCR; TCRdb stores just in-frame clones and leaves some out. The sample consists of over 10,000 clones, 70% to 90% of them appearing once. No neoadjuvant therapy was given to the selected pancreatic ductal adenocarcinoma patients before their surgery. The V call is TRBV28, the J call TRBJ2-5; D is unclear. What was sequenced was PBMCs. The clonotype was recovered from a human donor with pancreatic ductal adenocarcinoma. Here the CDR3 reads CASSFISETQYF. The DNA of the CDR3 is TGTGCCAGCAGTTTCATAAGTGAGACCCAGTACTTC.